Reported below is one T cell receptor (beta chain). No antigen is known for it. The record has no base qualities; no much larger clone is one base away. The CDR1 and CDR2 encoded by the germline V gene (reference sequence) are MNHEY and SMNVEV. V trim: 2 bases; J trim: 9 bases; unmatched bases: 19. Including the terminal cysteine and phenylalanine, the CDR3 comprises 18 residues. The read is trimmed to its CDR3 DNA, 54 bases read in frame from base 1. This record comes from a study of a mutant IDH1 vaccine in newly diagnosed glioma (dated by TCRdb to the early 2020s). Study-level background: In the chemotherapy-containing groups, vaccination started alongside temozolomide cycles, whereas in patients who had radiotherapy alone it started 4-6 weeks after radiotherapy. Before enrollment, patients had received standard therapy of radiotherapy alone, temozolomide alone, or radiochemotherapy with temozolomide; most received the combination. The week-35 safety follow-up was designated visit V12, and the week-47 end of study was designated visit V13. For exploratory analyses, longitudinal TCRB deep sequencing was carried out in more than 20 treated patients wherever samples were available. Of the roughly 33 treated patients, around 62% were male and around 40% were female, and a mean age of about 37 years was recorded. Peripheral blood samples were drawn at six visits, namely V03 (baseline), V05, V07, V10, V12 and V13. Overall study results and their limits: Immune responses induced by the vaccine were seen in approximately 92% of patients across multiple MHC alleles. The authors stated that sample limitations prevented analyses of patient blood samples from being reproduced. PBMC samples for TCRB deep sequencing were selected based on availability. No apparent relationship was observed between pseudoprogression and alterations in the top peripheral T cell clonotypes detected by TCRB sequencing.

What this sample's time point label stands for: week 35, safety follow-up. Each vaccine dose was 300 ug of a 20-mer mutant IDH1 peptide in Montanide, given subcutaneously with topical imiquimod. Eight vaccinations were administered to patients in weeks 1, 3, 5, 7, 11, 15, 19 and 23, corresponding to visits V03 through V10. All donors had newly diagnosed IDH1-mutant astrocytomas of WHO grade 3 or 4 that showed loss of nuclear ATRX. The samples were drawn from NOA16, a multicentre, single-arm, open-label phase I trial in Germany that tested a mutant IDH1 peptide vaccine in humans for the first time. Genomic DNA for TCRB sequencing was extracted from EDTA blood using the DNeasy Blood and Tissue Kit. Receptors were amplified or captured by the immunoSEQ multiplex PCR assay. The hsTCRB Kit was used according to the manufacturer's protocol to amplify rearranged TCR beta chain sequences. An Illumina MiSeq was used to sequence the TCRB libraries. Turning to the authors' computational methods: The proprietary platform of the kit vendor was used for demultiplexing, trimming and gene mapping. The table was pulled from immuneACCESS by TCRdb, which kept in-frame rearrangements only. Such tables lose some clones; where checked, under half of the loss comes from unresolved V genes, and the rest has no known cause. That table furnishes V, J and clone size, whereas the DNA furnished D and trimming. For this sample there are about 50,000 clones; about 92% appear just once. Clones ranked in the top ten supply approximately 2.5% of the sample.

This receptor chain uses TRBV27 and TRBJ2-1, and 7 junction bases match TRBD1. This specimen consisted of PBMCs, obtained from a glioma patient whose treatment included an IDH1 peptide vaccine. The clonotype originates from a man in his fifties with glioma. CDR3 reads: CASSLRRTRTGRGGEQFF. The DNA sequence is TGTGCCAGCAGTTTAAGGCGGACACGGACAGGACGGGGCGGTGAGCAGTTCTTC.